What follows are 30 T cell receptor beta chains derived from one specimen sequenced in a study of blood T cell repertoires in COVID-19. Data came from immunoSEQ multiplex PCR; TCRdb stores just in-frame clones and leaves some out. The sample lists 150,000 to 200,000 clones, around 80% occurring once. The material sequenced was PBMCs or T cells enriched from blood (not recorded which). The receptors here all came from a man in his fifties who had recovered from COVID-19.

This chain uses TRBV5-1 with TRBJ2-7; D may be TRBD2 (7 bases). Germline assignment: CDR1 SGHRS and CDR2 YFSETQ. The ends were cut back, 4 bases at V and 6 bases at J, with 17 bases in the middle. CDR3 length equals 14 residues. CDR3 residues: CASSAGAQGGEQYF. For the CDR3, the DNA is TGCGCCAGCAGCGCGGGGGCTCAGGGTGGCGAGCAGTACTTC.

Only a few counts were recorded for this clone. The J gene is TRBJ1-2, the V gene TRBV27, with 11 bases matching TRBD1. The germline V gene has CDR1 MNHEY and CDR2 SMNVEV (reference sequence). V was clipped by 5 bases and J by 2 bases; unmatched bases: 4. The CDR3 runs 15 residues. The CDR3 loop is CASSGRTGGNYGYTF. In nucleotides, the CDR3 is TGTGCCAGCAGTGGTCGGACAGGGGGCAACTATGGCTACACCTTC.

This chain joins TRBV19 and TRBJ2-1; tentatively, D is TRBD2 (6 bases). From germline, CDR1 is LNHDA and CDR2 SQIVND (reference sequence). The CDR3 totals 15 residues. Trimming removed 1 base at V and 5 bases at J, with 12 bases between. Written as DNA, the CDR3 is TGTGCCAGTAGTATAGTCCGGGGGTACGACAATGAGCAGTTCTTC. Protein sequence: CASSIVRGYDNEQFF.

CDR3 sequence (DNA): TGTGCCACCAGTGACATTGCAGGAGGCCTCGGCGGCTACACCTTC. It yields the protein CATSDIAGGLGGYTF. The chain uses TRBV24-1 and TRBJ1-2; D gene uncertain. Germline V gives CDR1 KGHDR, CDR2 SFDVKD. V gave up 4 bases and J gave up 8 bases, with 19 bases separating them. The CDR3 contains 15 residues.

J is TRBJ2-2 and V is TRBV7-7, with 7 positions matching TRBD1. Germline V gives CDR1 SSHAT, CDR2 FNYEAQ (reference sequence). J lost 4 bases, V lost 5 bases, and 7 bases had no gene match. The CDR3 contains 15 residues. DNA for the CDR3: TGTGCCAGCAGCCCGAAAACAGGGGTCACCGGGGAGCTGTTTTTT. This sequence encodes CASSPKTGVTGELFF.

This sequence joins TRBV27 and TRBJ1-2; 7 positions agree with TRBD1. The length of the CDR3 is 15 residues. The trim removed 5 bases at V and 2 bases at J, leaving 8 bases unmatched. Per the germline V gene, CDR1 is MNHEY and CDR2 is SMNVEV (reference sequence). The CDR3 loop reads CASSPAGTVNYGYTF. The DNA for the CDR3 is TGTGCCAGCAGTCCCGCCGGGACAGTGAACTATGGCTACACCTTC.

V is TRBV7-9 and J is TRBJ2-5, with 9 bases lining up with TRBD2. The CDR3 consists of 15 residues. V lost 5 bases, J lost 5 bases, and 9 bases stayed unmatched. The germline gives CDR1 SEHNR, CDR2 FQNEAQ (reference sequence). CDR3 region: CASSTTWTSVETQYF. In nucleotides, the CDR3 is TGTGCCAGCAGCACGACTTGGACTAGCGTGGAGACCCAGTACTTC.

This clone was recorded a few times. The genes are TRBV27 and TRBJ1-6; D is undetermined. CDR1 and CDR2 (germline): MNHEY, SMNVEV (reference sequence). The V and J ends lost 3 bases and 5 bases respectively, with 5 bases between them. This CDR3 region has 13 residues. Written as DNA, the CDR3 is TGTGCCAGCAGTTTCGGGGATAATTCACCCCTCCACTTT. Its protein is CASSFGDNSPLHF.

The chain employs TRBV11-3 and TRBJ2-2, with unresolved D. Germline CDR1 and CDR2: SGHNT and YENEEA. V lost 4 bases and J 3 bases, leaving 3 bases between the germline ends. The CDR3 length is 12 residues. CDR3 sequence: CASSSYTGELFF. In DNA, the CDR3 is TGTGCCAGCAGCTCCTACACCGGGGAGCTGTTTTTT.

The V call is TRBV14, the J call TRBJ1-2; 9 bases line up with TRBD1. Germline-derived CDR1 and CDR2 are SGHDN and FVKESK. The ends lost 0 bases at V and 8 bases at J; junction bases unmatched: 7. The CDR3 has 15 residues. CDR3: CASSQEPNRGRGYTF. The CDR3 DNA follows: TGTGCCAGCAGCCAAGAGCCTAACAGGGGGCGCGGCTACACCTTC.

The chain joins TRBV5-4 to TRBJ2-5; D possibly corresponds to TRBD1 (7 bases). The CDR3 loop spans 13 amino acids. Germline V gives CDR1 SGHNT, CDR2 YYREEE (reference sequence). Trimming took off 4 bases at V and 2 bases at J, with 9 bases between the two ends. The CDR3: CASSPGGQETQYF. In nucleotides, the CDR3 is TGTGCCAGCAGCCCAGGGGGGCAAGAGACCCAGTACTTC.

This clone was seen a single time. The V call is TRBV19, the J call TRBJ2-1; TRBD2 agrees at 8 bases. V dropped 6 bases and J dropped 0; count of bases not matched to a gene: 13. CDR3 size: 18 residues. Per germline, CDR1 LNHDA and CDR2 SQIVND (reference sequence). The CDR3 nucleotides read TGTGCCAGTAGCCCCCTGCGGGGGGCCAAGAGCTCCTACAATGAGCAGTTCTTC. Residues: CASSPLRGAKSSYNEQFF.

V gene TRBV18 combines with J gene TRBJ1-1; the match to TRBD1 covers 9 bases. CDR1 is KGHSH and CDR2 is LQKENI in the germline V gene. There are 14 residues in the CDR3. V gave up 4 bases and J gave up 7 bases; unmatched junction bases: 7. Here the CDR3 DNA reads TGTGCCAGCTCACAGACAGGGGGGGCATTTGAAGCTTTCTTT. It translates to CASSQTGGAFEAFF.

V and J are TRBV2 and TRBJ1-5, with 8 bases identical to TRBD1. This CDR3 is built from 17 residues. Per the germline V gene, CDR1 is SNHLY and CDR2 is FYNNEI. After removal of 6 bases from V and 1 base from J, the junction contained 11 bases not matched to a gene. In DNA form, the CDR3 reads TGTGCCAGCAGCCCCCAAGGACAGGGTTTAAGCAATCAGCCCCAGCATTTT. It specifies CASSPQGQGLSNQPQHF. Combining the CDR3 with reference TRBV2 and TRBJ1-5 gives the whole variable domain EPEVTQTPSHQVTQMGQEVILRCVPISNHLYFYWYRQILGQKVEFLVSFYNNEISEKSEIFDDQFSVERPDGSNFTLKIRSTKLEDSAMYFCASSPQGQGLSNQPQHFGDGTRLSIL.

V gene TRBV3-1 (or the pseudogene TRBV3-2) combines with J gene TRBJ2-3; TRBD2 aligns across 8 bases. The junction had 5 bases not matched to a gene; V was cut back by 4 bases and J by 5 bases. CDR1 is LGHDT and CDR2 is YNNKEL in the germline V gene (reference sequence). CDR3 length: 14 residues. CDR3 amino acids: CASSPWTSLDTQYF. DNA for the CDR3: TGTGCCAGCAGCCCTTGGACTAGCTTAGATACGCAGTATTTT.

The rearrangement links TRBV28 to TRBJ2-3, with 11 bases identical to TRBD2. The CDR3 loop spans 15 amino acids. Germline V gives CDR1 MDHEN, CDR2 SYDVKM. V was clipped by 6 bases and J by 2 bases; unmatched bases: 4. CDR3 sequence: CASRTSGDLTDTQYF. CDR3 nucleotides: TGTGCCAGCAGGACTAGCGGGGATCTCACAGATACGCAGTATTTT.

V gene TRBV29-1 combines with J gene TRBJ1-1; D is uncertain. Trimming took 8 bases from V and 0 from J, leaving 16 bases between them. Germline V lookup: CDR1 SQVTM, CDR2 ANQGSEA. The CDR3 is 14 amino acids. The CDR3 loop reads CSTKWGGVNTEAFF. The CDR3 DNA follows: TGCAGCACCAAGTGGGGAGGAGTGAACACTGAAGCTTTCTTT. The full variable domain, in which reference TRBV29-1 and TRBJ1-1 provide the parts outside the CDR3, is SAVISQKPSRDICQRGTSLTIQCQVDSQVTMMFWYRQQPGQSLTLIATANQGSEATYESGFVIDKFPISRPNLTFSTLTVSNMSPEDSSIYLCSTKWGGVNTEAFFGQGTRLTVV.

There are a few counts of this clone. The genes are TRBV27 and TRBJ1-3; perhaps TRBD1 as D (5 bases). The V end lost 5 bases, the J end lost 2 bases, and 10 bases lay between the germline ends. CDR1 is MNHEY, CDR2 SMNVEV, per germline (reference sequence). The CDR3 is made up of 14 amino acids. CDR3 nucleotide sequence: TGTGCCAGCAGTCCCCGGGGGACTGGAAACACCATATATTTT. Translated: CASSPRGTGNTIYF.

This sequence joins TRBV19 and TRBJ2-7, with D maybe TRBD2 (6 bases). This CDR3 is built from 14 residues. In germline, CDR1 is LNHDA, CDR2 SQIVND (reference sequence). The V gene lost 5 bases and the J gene lost 0 bases, with 11 bases spanning the gap. The DNA for the CDR3 is TGTGCCAGTAGTCATCCCGGGAGCTCCTACGAGCAGTACTTC. It is translated as CASSHPGSSYEQYF.

The V and J genes are TRBV28 and TRBJ1-3; no clear D gene. The germline V and J ends were trimmed by 5 bases and 2 bases, with 7 bases remaining between them. CDR1 is MDHEN and CDR2 is SYDVKM in the germline V gene. The CDR3 is 13 residues long. The CDR3 DNA is TGTGCCAGCAGTCTTCCTCCTGGAAACACCATATATTTT. This codes for CASSLPPGNTIYF.

This chain connects TRBV5-6 to TRBJ2-2; tentatively, D is TRBD2 (7 bases). The CDR3 totals 16 residues. V lost 4 bases, J lost 5 bases, and 18 bases lay in between. In germline, CDR1 is SGHDT, CDR2 YYEEEE. The CDR3: CASSPGGGLNTGELFF. The CDR3, as DNA: TGTGCCAGCAGCCCGGGCGGGGGCCTTAATACCGGGGAGCTGTTTTTT.

The V gene is TRBV6-6, the J gene TRBJ1-1; 9 bases line up with TRBD1. There are 14 residues in the CDR3. CDR1 and CDR2 (germline): MNHNY, SVGAGI (reference sequence). Trimming removed 6 bases from V and 2 bases from J; junction bases left unmatched: 4. CDR3 region: CASSNRGPNTEAFF. The CDR3 DNA reads as TGTGCCAGCAGCAACAGGGGGCCAAACACTGAAGCTTTCTTT.

This clone occurred a few times. The chain has TRBV10-3 and TRBJ1-2; 8 nucleotides match TRBD1. Trimming took 5 bases from V and 8 from J; bases not matched to a gene: 4. The CDR3 totals 12 residues. Germline-derived CDR1 and CDR2 are ENHRY and SYGVKD. As DNA, the CDR3 is TGTGCCATCAGTAAGACAGGGGAGGGCTACACCTTC. It codes for CAISKTGEGYTF.

This clone was seen more than once but under ten times. This sequence joins TRBV19 and TRBJ1-1; 9 nucleotides align to TRBD1. The germline V gene has CDR1 LNHDA and CDR2 SQIVND (reference sequence). CDR3 length: 17 amino acids. Trimming cost V 3 bases and J 5 bases; bases outside gene matches: 13. This CDR3 is CASSIWGAGTGRTEAFF. CDR3 nucleotide sequence: TGTGCCAGTAGTATTTGGGGGGCCGGGACAGGGAGGACTGAAGCTTTCTTT.

The chain is built from TRBV2 and TRBJ1-2; D is unclear. This CDR3 is built from 13 residues. Per germline, CDR1 SNHLY and CDR2 FYNNEI. V lost 4 bases and J lost 5, with 11 bases in between. This CDR3 is CASSGTTAYGYTF. The CDR3 nucleotides read TGTGCCAGCAGTGGCACCACAGCTTATGGCTACACCTTC. Based on the CDR3 plus reference TRBV2 and TRBJ1-2, the full variable domain is EPEVTQTPSHQVTQMGQEVILRCVPISNHLYFYWYRQILGQKVEFLVSFYNNEISEKSEIFDDQFSVERPDGSNFTLKIRSTKLEDSAMYFCASSGTTAYGYTFGSGTRLTVV.

J is TRBJ1-4 and V is TRBV20-1; no clear D. Germline V lookup: CDR1 DFQATT, CDR2 SNEGSKA (reference sequence). CDR3 length: 11 amino acids. The DNA of the CDR3 is TGCAGCGCAACTCCCGGGGAAAAACTGTTTTTT. Its translation is CSATPGEKLFF.

Here the CDR3 DNA reads TGTGCCAGCAGCCAACGGACAGCTTTAACCTACGAGCAGTACTTC. Translated, it gives CASSQRTALTYEQYF. This chain uses TRBV14 with TRBJ2-7, with D possibly being TRBD1 (6 bases). CDR1 SGHDN and CDR2 FVKESK come from the germline V gene. The germline V and J ends were trimmed by 2 bases and 2 bases, with 13 bases remaining between them. The CDR3 runs to 15 residues.

V and J are TRBV7-3 and TRBJ1-6; D is unresolved. Germline-derived CDR1 and CDR2 are SGHTA and FQGTGA. The CDR3 runs 15 residues. Trimming took off 1 base at V and 4 bases at J, with 8 bases between the two ends. The CDR3 coding sequence is TGTGCCAGCAGCTTAAGGCAGGATTATAATTCACCCCTCCACTTT. Its protein product is CASSLRQDYNSPLHF.

The chain uses TRBV15 and TRBJ2-1, with 10 positions matching TRBD1. Trimming removed 1 base from V and 6 bases from J; junction bases left unmatched: 3. In germline, CDR1 is LNHNV, CDR2 YYDKDF (reference sequence). This CDR3 contains 15 residues. In DNA, the CDR3 is TGTGCCACCAGCAGAGGGGGACAGGGGCTCAATGAGCAGTTCTTC. Its protein product is CATSRGGQGLNEQFF.

The chain uses TRBV29-1 and TRBJ1-4; a possible D gene is TRBD1 (6 bases). The CDR3 is 13 amino acids. CDR1 is SQVTM and CDR2 is ANQGSEA in the germline V gene. Trimming shortened V by 7 bases and J by 3 bases, and 12 bases separated the two germline ends. The CDR3 DNA is TGCAGCGGGGCGGACAGAGCTAATGAAAAACTGTTTTTT. This codes for CSGADRANEKLFF.